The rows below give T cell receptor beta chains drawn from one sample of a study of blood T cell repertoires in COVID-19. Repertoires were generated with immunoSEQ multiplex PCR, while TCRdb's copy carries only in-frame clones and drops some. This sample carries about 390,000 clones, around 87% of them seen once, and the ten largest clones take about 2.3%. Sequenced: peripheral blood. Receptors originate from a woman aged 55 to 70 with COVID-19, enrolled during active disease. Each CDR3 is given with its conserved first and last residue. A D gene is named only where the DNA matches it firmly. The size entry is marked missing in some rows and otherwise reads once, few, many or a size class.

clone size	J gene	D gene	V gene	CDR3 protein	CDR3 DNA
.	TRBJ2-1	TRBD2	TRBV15	CATAGGLGFDEQFF	TGTGCCACCGCGGGGGGGCTCGGGTTCGATGAGCAGTTCTTC
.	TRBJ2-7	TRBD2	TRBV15	CATSSRLGTSGGNSYEQYF	TGTGCCACCAGCAGTCGCCTGGGGACTAGCGGGGGAAACTCCTACGAGCAGTACTTC
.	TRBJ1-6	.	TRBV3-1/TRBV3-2	CASSQVASPLHF	TGTGCCAGCAGCCAAGTGGCTTCACCCCTCCACTTT
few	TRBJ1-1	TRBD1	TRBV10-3	CAISVGGGDTEAFF	TGTGCCATCAGTGTAGGGGGCGGGGACACTGAAGCTTTCTTT
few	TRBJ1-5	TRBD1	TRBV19	CASREGQTFGQPQHF	TGTGCCAGTAGGGAGGGACAGACTTTTGGTCAGCCCCAGCATTTT
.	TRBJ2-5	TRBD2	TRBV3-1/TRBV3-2	CASSHPGLAGETQYF	TGTGCCAGCAGCCACCCGGGACTAGCAGGAGAGACCCAGTACTTC
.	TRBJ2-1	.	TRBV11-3	CASSDTVVGRDEQFF	TGTGCCAGCAGCGATACAGTGGTCGGTCGTGATGAGCAGTTCTTC
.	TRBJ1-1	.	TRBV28	CASSLGLNTEAFF	TGTGCCAGCAGTTTGGGGCTGAACACTGAAGCTTTCTTT
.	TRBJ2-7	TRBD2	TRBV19	CASRETSGSYEQYF	TGTGCCAGTCGGGAGACTAGCGGGTCCTACGAGCAGTACTTC
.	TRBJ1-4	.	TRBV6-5	CASRFRQRNEKLFF	TGTGCCAGCAGATTCAGACAGAGAAATGAAAAACTGTTTTTT
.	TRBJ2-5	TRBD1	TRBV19	CASSKPTGQETQYF	TGTGCCAGTAGTAAGCCGACAGGGCAAGAGACCCAGTACTTC
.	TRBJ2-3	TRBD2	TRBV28	CATGELAGGTDTQYF	TGTGCCACCGGGGAACTAGCGGGGGGCACAGATACGCAGTATTTT
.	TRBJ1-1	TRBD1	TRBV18	CASSPGQGRETEAFF	TGTGCCAGCTCACCTGGACAGGGGAGGGAGACTGAAGCTTTCTTT
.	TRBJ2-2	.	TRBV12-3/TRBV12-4	CASSRVLTGELFF	TGTGCCAGCAGCCGCGTCCTCACCGGGGAGCTGTTTTTT
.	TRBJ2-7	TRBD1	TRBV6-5	CASHRGPYEQYF	TGTGCCAGCCACAGGGGTCCCTACGAGCAGTACTTC
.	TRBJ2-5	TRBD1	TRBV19	CARANLRQGVKTQYF	TGTGCCAGGGCAAACCTACGACAGGGGGTTAAGACCCAGTACTTC
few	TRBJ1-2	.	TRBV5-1	CASSLAEARGGYGYTF	TGCGCCAGCAGCTTGGCCGAAGCAAGGGGTGGCTATGGCTACACCTTC
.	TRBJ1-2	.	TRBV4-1	CASSQGPQDRVYGYTF	TGCGCCAGCAGCCAAGGCCCCCAGGACAGAGTCTATGGCTACACCTTC
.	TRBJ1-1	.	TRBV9	CASSARDIIQSGAFF	TGTGCCAGCAGCGCCCGGGACATAATACAATCGGGGGCTTTCTTT
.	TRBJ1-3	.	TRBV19	CASSGQGSGNTIYF	TGTGCCAGTAGTGGGCAGGGCTCTGGAAACACCATATATTTT
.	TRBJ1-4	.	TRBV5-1	CASSLGARRDGEKLFF	TGCGCCAGCAGCTTGGGAGCGAGGAGAGATGGTGAAAAACTGTTTTTT
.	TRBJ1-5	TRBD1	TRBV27	CASSSDRGAGWGNQPQHF	TGTGCCAGCAGTTCCGACAGGGGCGCGGGTTGGGGCAATCAGCCCCAGCATTTT
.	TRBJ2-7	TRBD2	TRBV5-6	CASSLRALAGYEQYF	TGTGCCAGCAGCTTGCGGGCACTAGCGGGCTACGAGCAGTACTTC
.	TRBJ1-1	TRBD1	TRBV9	CASSVTGGLDTEAFF	TGTGCCAGCAGCGTAACAGGGGGCTTAGACACTGAAGCTTTCTTT
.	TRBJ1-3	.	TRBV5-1	CASSPGPPSGNTIYF	TGCGCCAGCAGCCCAGGGCCTCCATCTGGAAACACCATATATTTT
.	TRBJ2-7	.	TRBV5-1	CASSLGQGRLYEQYF	TGCGCCAGCAGCTTGGGGCAGGGGAGATTGTACGAGCAGTACTTC
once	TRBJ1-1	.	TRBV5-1	CASSFREMNTEAFF	TGCGCCAGCAGCTTTAGAGAGATGAACACTGAAGCTTTCTTT
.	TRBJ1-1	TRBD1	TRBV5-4	CASRYGTGEAFF	TGTGCCAGCAGGTACGGGACAGGCGAAGCTTTCTTT
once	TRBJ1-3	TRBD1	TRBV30	CAWKHRGVNSGNTIYF	TGTGCCTGGAAACACAGGGGCGTCAATTCTGGAAACACCATATATTTT
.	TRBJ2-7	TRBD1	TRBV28	CASRRDRDFYF	TGTGCCAGCAGAAGGGACAGGGATTTCTACTTC
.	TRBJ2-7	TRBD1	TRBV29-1	CSVRTGEEQYF	TGCAGCGTTCGGACAGGGGAAGAGCAGTACTTC
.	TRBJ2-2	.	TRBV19	CASSAPFASTGELFF	TGTGCCAGTAGTGCCCCTTTCGCGAGCACCGGGGAGCTGTTTTTT
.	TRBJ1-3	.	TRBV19	CASSIGGFGNTIYF	TGTGCCAGTAGTATTGGAGGTTTCGGAAACACCATATATTTT
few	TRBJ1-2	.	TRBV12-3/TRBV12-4	CASSLWGGGYTF	TGTGCCAGCAGTTTATGGGGGGGTGGCTACACCTTC
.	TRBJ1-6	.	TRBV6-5	CASSTGSRRNSPLHF	TGTGCCAGCAGTACAGGGAGCCGTCGGAATTCACCCCTCCACTTT
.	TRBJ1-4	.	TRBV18	CASSPTSDRSRNEKLFF	TGTGCCAGCTCACCGACCTCAGACAGATCCCGGAATGAAAAACTGTTTTTT
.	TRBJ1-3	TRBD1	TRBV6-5	CASTQGDLGNTIYF	TGTGCCAGCACTCAGGGGGATCTAGGAAACACCATATATTTT
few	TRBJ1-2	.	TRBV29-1	CSVEGDRGSAYGYTF	TGCAGCGTTGAAGGTGATAGGGGATCCGCCTATGGCTACACCTTC